The text below deals with one TCR beta chain. Its cognate antigen has yet to be identified. The input lacks base qualities; no much larger clone sits a single base away. The trial excluded patients who had a history of autoimmune disease or were on systemic immunosuppression. Peripheral blood for TCR sequencing was drawn from every dose cohort at baseline, at cycle 4 day 1 and at cycle 7 day 1. Samples came from an open-label, multicenter, first-in-human phase I dose-escalation trial of ivuxolimab. The trial enrolled adults with locally advanced or metastatic head and neck squamous cell, hepatocellular, melanoma or renal cell carcinoma. Before TCR sequencing, CD4+ and CD8+ T cells were separately sorted from peripheral blood. Genomic DNA was extracted from sorted cells for sequencing of the TCRbeta CDR3 region. TCRbeta CDR3 regions were sequenced using the immunoSEQ Assay. TCRdb carries this immuneACCESS record with in-frame sequences only. Its versions omit some clonotypes, under half of them owing to an unresolved V gene in the studies checked, with the rest unexplained. This sample gives 48,000 or so clones in total; approximately 86% of them show up just once. The leading ten clones occupy approximately 1.9% of the sample.

CDR1 and CDR2 are drawn from the germline V gene: KGHSH, LQKENI. V sheds 0 bases and J sheds 4 bases, leaving 12 bases between their ends. Spanning cysteine to phenylalanine, the CDR3 consists of 16 amino acids. The read is trimmed to its CDR3 DNA, 48 bases read in frame from base 1. This sample was included in a study of OX40 agonist ivuxolimab in advanced cancers. As for the study more broadly: Ivuxolimab was a fully human IgG2 agonistic monoclonal antibody targeting the costimulatory receptor OX40 (CD134). The monotherapy dose-escalation portion (N of about 50 patients) of the phase I ivuxolimab trial is reported in the paper. Prior anti-PD-1, anti-PD-L1 or anti-CTLA-4 therapy was permitted, and checkpoint inhibitors had been received by under 50% of dose-escalation patients. Peripheral TCRbeta sequencing was intended to test whether TCR sequence diversity was altered and clonal T-cell expansion was caused by ivuxolimab. Partial responses were achieved by three dose-escalation patients, of whom one had hepatocellular carcinoma and two had cutaneous melanoma. Among the roughly 52 dose-escalation patients, approximately 20 had hepatocellular carcinoma, approximately 15 melanoma, 9 renal cell carcinoma and 9 head and neck cancer. The dose-escalation cohort was about 87% male with a mean age of about 54 years, ranging from roughly 20 to 80. Intravenous ivuxolimab was administered to patients every 2 weeks at six dose levels: 0.01, 0.1, 0.3, 1.5, 3 and 10 mg/kg. Broader findings and caveats from the paper: After ivuxolimab, expanded clones were on average more numerous among CD8+ T cells than among CD4+ T cells. At doses of 0.1 to 3.0 mg/kg, clonal expansion of both CD4+ and CD8+ T cells in blood was seen between baseline and week 6. In the 0.1-3.0 mg/kg groups, partial responders had among the lowest normalized peripheral clonal expansion, particularly in CD8+ T cells. Low levels of normalized T-cell clonal expansion were also seen in some patients who did not respond. Which antigens the clonally expanded peripheral T cells were specific for was not determined.

This sequence was found in an adult with an advanced solid tumor such as melanoma, head and neck, liver or kidney cancer. The material was CD4+ or CD8+ T cells sorted from blood, obtained in a trial of the OX40 agonist ivuxolimab. Recombination connected TRBV18 to TRBJ2-2; tentative D gene TRBD1, with 5 bases matching. The bases are TGTGCCAGCTCACCACCGCAGGGAAGGTCCACCGGGGAGCTGTTTTTT. This sequence encodes CASSPPQGRSTGELFF.